This TCR beta chain came from a study of blood T cell repertoires in COVID-19. Study-level information: Samples of COVID-19 (acute and convalescent) were obtained from the United States, Italy and Spain. PBMCs, B-cell-depleted T cells, or T cells were the source of the cDNA or gDNA that made up the material.

Seattle researchers signed up patients amid active infection and tracked them longitudinally. The trim removed 0 bases at V and 3 bases at J, leaving 0 bases unmatched. The CDR3 contains 15 residues. Germline V gives CDR1 SGHDT, CDR2 YYEEEE. This clone was detected only a few times. The identical CDR3 is also encoded by other nucleotide sequences in the sample. Study processing details: The authors estimated nucleated cell counts from reference gene primer amplification. The data were produced by immunoSEQ multiplex PCR, yet TCRdb's version contains in-frame clones alone and is incomplete. The DNA was the basis for D and trimming; V, J and clone size are from that table. The profile covers fewer than 200,000 clones, with around 83% appearing a single time and 6% to 8.5% taken by the ten largest.

Sequencing was done on a sample of peripheral blood. The chain recombines TRBV5-6 with TRBJ2-2; 9 bases line up with TRBD1. The TCR originated in a woman in her seventies with COVID-19, enrolled during active disease. The CDR3 coding sequence is TGTGCCAGCAGCTTGGGGACAGGGGACACCGGGGAGCTGTTTTTT. Translated, it gives CASSLGTGDTGELFF.